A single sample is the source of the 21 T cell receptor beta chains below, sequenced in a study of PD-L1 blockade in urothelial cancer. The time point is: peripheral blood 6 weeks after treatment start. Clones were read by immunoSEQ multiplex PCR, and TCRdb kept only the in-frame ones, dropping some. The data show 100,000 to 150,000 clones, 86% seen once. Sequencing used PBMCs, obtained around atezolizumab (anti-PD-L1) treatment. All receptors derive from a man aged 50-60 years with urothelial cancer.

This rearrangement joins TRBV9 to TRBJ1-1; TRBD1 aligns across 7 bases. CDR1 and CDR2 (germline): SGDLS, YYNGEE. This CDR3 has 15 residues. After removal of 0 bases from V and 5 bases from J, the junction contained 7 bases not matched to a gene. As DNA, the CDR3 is TGTGCCAGCAGCGTAGGAGACAGGGTCGGAACTGAAGCTTTCTTT. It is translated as CASSVGDRVGTEAFF.

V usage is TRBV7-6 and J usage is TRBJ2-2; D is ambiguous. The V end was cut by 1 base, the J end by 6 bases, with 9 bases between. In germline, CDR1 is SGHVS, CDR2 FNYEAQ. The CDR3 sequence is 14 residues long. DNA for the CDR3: TGTGCCAGCAGCTTAGGGCCGTACGCCGGGGAGCTGTTTTTT. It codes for CASSLGPYAGELFF.

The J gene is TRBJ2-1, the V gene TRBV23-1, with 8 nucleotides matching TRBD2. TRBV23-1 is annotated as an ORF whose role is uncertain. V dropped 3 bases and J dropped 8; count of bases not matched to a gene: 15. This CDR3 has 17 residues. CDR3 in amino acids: CASSHQEREFVLDEQFF. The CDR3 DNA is TGCGCCAGCAGTCACCAAGAGCGGGAGTTCGTGTTGGATGAGCAGTTCTTC.

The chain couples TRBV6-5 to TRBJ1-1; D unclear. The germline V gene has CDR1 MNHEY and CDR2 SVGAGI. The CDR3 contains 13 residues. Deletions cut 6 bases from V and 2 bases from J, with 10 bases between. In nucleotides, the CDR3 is TGTGCCAGCAGGTTCCGGGGAAACACTGAAGCTTTCTTT. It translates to CASRFRGNTEAFF.

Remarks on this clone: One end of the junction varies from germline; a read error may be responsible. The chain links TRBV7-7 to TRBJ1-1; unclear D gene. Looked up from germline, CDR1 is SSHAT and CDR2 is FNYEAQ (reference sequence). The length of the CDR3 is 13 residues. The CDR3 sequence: CASSQLDSTEAFF. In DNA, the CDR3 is TGTGCTAGCAGCCAACTGGACTCTACTGAAGCTTTCTTT.

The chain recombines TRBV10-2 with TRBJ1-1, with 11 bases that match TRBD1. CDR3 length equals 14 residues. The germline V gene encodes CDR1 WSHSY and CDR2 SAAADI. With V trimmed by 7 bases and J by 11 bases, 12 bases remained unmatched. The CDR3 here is CASTPGTGGMKAFF. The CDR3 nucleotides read TGCGCCAGCACCCCCGGGACAGGGGGGATGAAGGCTTTCTTT.

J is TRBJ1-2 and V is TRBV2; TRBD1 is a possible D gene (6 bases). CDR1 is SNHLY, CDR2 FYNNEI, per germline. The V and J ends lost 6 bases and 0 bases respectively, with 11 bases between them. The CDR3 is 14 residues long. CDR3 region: CASRLQGTNYGYTF. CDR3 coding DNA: TGTGCCAGCAGGCTACAGGGTACTAACTATGGCTACACCTTC.

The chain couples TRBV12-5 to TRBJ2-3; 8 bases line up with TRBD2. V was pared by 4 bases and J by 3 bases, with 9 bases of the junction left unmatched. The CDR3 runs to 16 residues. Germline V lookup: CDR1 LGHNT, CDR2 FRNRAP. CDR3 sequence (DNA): TGTGCTAGTGGTTCAAATCCAGCGGGAGTAACAGATACGCAGTATTTT. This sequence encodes CASGSNPAGVTDTQYF.

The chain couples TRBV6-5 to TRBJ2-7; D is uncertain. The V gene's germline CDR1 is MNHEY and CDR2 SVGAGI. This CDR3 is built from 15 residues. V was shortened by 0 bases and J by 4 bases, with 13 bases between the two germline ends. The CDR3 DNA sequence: TGTGCCAGCAGTTACTCAGACTTGTCCACGTACGAGCAGTACTTC. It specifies CASSYSDLSTYEQYF.

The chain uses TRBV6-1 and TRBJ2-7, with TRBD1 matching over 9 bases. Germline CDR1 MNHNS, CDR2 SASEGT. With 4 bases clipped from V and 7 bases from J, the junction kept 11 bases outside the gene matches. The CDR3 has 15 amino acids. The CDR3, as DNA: TGTGCCAGCAGTGGGGGACAGGGCACGAGTAGTGAGCAGTACTTC. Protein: CASSGGQGTSSEQYF.

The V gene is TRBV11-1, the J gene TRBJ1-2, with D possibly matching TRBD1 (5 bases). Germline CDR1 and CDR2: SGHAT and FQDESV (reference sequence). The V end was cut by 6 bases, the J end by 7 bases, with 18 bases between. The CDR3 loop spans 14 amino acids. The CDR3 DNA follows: TGTGCCAGCAGTCCTAGGGGCCATCAGGGTGGCTACACCTTC. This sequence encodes CASSPRGHQGGYTF.

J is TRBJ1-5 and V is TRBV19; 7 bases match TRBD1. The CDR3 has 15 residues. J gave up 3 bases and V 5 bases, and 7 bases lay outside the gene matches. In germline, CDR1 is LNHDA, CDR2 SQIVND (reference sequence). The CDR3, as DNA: TGTGCCAGTAGTCAACTACAGGGGATCAATCAGCCCCAGCATTTT. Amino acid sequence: CASSQLQGINQPQHF. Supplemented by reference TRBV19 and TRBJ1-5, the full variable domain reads DGGITQSPKYLFRKEGQNVTLSCEQNLNHDAMYWYRQDPGQGLRLIYYSQIVNDFQKGDIAEGYSVSREKKESFPLTVTSAQKNPTAFYLCASSQLQGINQPQHFGDGTRLSIL.

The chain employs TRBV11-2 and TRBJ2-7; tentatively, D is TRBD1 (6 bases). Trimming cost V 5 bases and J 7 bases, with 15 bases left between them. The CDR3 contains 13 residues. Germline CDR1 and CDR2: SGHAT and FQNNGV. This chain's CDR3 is CASSAGQSREQYF. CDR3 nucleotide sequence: TGTGCCAGCAGCGCAGGACAGAGTCGAGAGCAGTACTTC.

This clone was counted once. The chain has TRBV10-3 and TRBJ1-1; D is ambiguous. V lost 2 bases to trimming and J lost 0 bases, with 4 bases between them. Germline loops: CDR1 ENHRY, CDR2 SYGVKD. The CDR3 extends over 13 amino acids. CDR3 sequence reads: CAISERVNTEAFF. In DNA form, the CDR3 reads TGTGCCATCAGTGAGCGGGTGAACACTGAAGCTTTCTTT.

CDR3 nucleotide sequence: TGTGCCAGCAGCTTATTACAGGGGGAGAATACGCAGTATTTT. Protein product: CASSLLQGENTQYF. V gene TRBV7-6 combines with J gene TRBJ2-3; 8 bases map to TRBD1. Germline V gene sequence: CDR1 SGHVS, CDR2 FNYEAQ. With V trimmed by 2 bases and J by 7 bases, 5 bases remained unmatched. The CDR3 length is 14 residues.

In DNA form, the CDR3 reads TGTGCCAGCAGCGTAGGCAGGGGCAAAGATTGGGCTTTCTTT. It specifies CASSVGRGKDWAFF. The chain couples TRBV9 to TRBJ1-1, with D possibly being TRBD1 (6 bases). The CDR3 sequence is 14 residues long. Trimming removed 0 bases from V and 11 bases from J, with 17 bases in between. From germline, CDR1 is SGDLS and CDR2 YYNGEE.

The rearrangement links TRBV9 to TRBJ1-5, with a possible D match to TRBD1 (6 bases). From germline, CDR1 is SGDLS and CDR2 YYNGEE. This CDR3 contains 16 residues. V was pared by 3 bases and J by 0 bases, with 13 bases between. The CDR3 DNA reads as TGTGCCAGCAGCGCAGGGGACATGTTTAGCAATCAGCCCCAGCATTTT. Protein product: CASSAGDMFSNQPQHF.

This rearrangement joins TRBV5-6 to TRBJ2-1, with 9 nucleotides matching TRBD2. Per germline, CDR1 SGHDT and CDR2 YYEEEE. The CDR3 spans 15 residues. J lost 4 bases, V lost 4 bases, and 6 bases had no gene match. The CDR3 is CASSVGLARYNEQFF. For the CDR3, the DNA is TGTGCCAGCAGCGTGGGACTAGCCCGATACAATGAGCAGTTCTTC. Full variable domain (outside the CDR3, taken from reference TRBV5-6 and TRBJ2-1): DAGVTQSPTHLIKTRGQQVTLRCSPKSGHDTVSWYQQALGQGPQFIFQYYEEEERQRGNFPDRFSGHQFPNYSSELNVNALLLGDSALYLCASSVGLARYNEQFFGPGTRLTVL.

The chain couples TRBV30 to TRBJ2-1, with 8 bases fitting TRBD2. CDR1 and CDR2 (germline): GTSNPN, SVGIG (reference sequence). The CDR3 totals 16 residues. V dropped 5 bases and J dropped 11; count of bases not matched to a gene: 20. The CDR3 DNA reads TGTGCCTGGGAGCTCGGGAAAACTAGCGGACCCCAACAGCAGTTCTTC. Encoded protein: CAWELGKTSGPQQQFF.

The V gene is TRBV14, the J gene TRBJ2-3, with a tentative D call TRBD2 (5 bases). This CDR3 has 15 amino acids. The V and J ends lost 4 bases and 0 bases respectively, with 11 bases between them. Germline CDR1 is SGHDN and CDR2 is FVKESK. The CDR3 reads CASSLVGRSTDTQYF. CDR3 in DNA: TGTGCCAGCAGCCTTGTGGGGAGAAGCACAGATACGCAGTATTTT.

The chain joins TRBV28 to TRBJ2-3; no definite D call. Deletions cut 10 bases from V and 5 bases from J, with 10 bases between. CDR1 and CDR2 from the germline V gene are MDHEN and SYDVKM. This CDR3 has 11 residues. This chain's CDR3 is CATKSVDTQYF. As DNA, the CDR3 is TGTGCCACCAAGAGTGTAGATACGCAGTATTTT.